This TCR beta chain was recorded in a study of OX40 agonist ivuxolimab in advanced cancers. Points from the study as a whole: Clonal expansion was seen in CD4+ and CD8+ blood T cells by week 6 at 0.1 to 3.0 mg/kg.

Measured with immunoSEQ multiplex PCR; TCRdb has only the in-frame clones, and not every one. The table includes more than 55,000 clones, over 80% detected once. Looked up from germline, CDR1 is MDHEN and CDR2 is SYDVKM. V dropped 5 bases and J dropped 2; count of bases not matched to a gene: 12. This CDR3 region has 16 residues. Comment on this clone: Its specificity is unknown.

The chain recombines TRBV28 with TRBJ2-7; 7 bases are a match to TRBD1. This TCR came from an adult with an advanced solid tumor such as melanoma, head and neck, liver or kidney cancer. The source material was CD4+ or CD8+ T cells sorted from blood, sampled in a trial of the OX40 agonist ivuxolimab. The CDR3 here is CASSMGTDNRPYEQYF. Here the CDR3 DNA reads TGTGCCAGCAGTATGGGGACAGACAATAGACCCTACGAGCAGTACTTC.